This T cell receptor beta chain is drawn from a study of technical replicates of blood from several donors. TCRdb keeps only in-frame clones here, not all; method: immunoSEQ multiplex PCR. The table has 95,000 to 100,000 clones, approximately 96% seen once. The V end was cut by 2 bases, the J end by 11 bases, with 10 bases between. The CDR3 consists of 12 residues. The V gene's germline CDR1 is WNHNN and CDR2 SYGVQD (reference sequence). Sequencing was done on a sample of T cells isolated from PBMCs. The clonotype was recovered from a human donor in good health. The chain couples TRBV10-1 to TRBJ2-1, with no clear D. The CDR3 DNA reads as TGCGCCAGCAGTGAGAATCTGGAGAAGCAGTTCTTC. Translated, it gives CASSENLEKQFF.